These T cell receptor beta chains were read from a single sample in a study of technical replicates of blood from a handful of donors. Repertoires were generated with immunoSEQ multiplex PCR, while TCRdb's copy carries only in-frame clones and drops some. This sample has fewer than 90,000 clones, with roughly 96% found just once. Sequencing was carried out using T cells isolated from PBMCs. Receptors originate from a human donor in good health. CDR3s include the opening cysteine and the closing phenylalanine or tryptophan. The order of the fields is clone size, V gene, D gene, J gene, CDR3 protein, CDR3 DNA. The D gene is left open where the match is weak. The listing skips clone size in some rows; elsewhere it reads once, few, many or a size class.

abundance: NA; v_gene: TRBV7-2; d_gene: TRBD2; j_gene: TRBJ2-7; CDR3aa: CASSPWTSGAEQYF; CDR3nt: TGTGCCAGCAGCCCCTGGACTAGCGGGGCGGAGCAGTACTTC
abundance: NA; v_gene: TRBV11-2; d_gene: NA; j_gene: TRBJ2-1; CDR3aa: CASSLVRNNRQASYNEQFF; CDR3nt: TGTGCCAGCAGCTTAGTTCGGAATAACCGTCAGGCATCCTACAATGAGCAGTTCTTC
abundance: NA; v_gene: TRBV7-2; d_gene: TRBD2; j_gene: TRBJ2-1; CDR3aa: CASSLAPGLAGGSSYNEQFF; CDR3nt: TGTGCCAGCAGCTTAGCGCCGGGACTAGCGGGAGGGAGCTCCTACAATGAGCAGTTCTTC
abundance: NA; v_gene: TRBV10-3; d_gene: TRBD1; j_gene: TRBJ2-5; CDR3aa: CAISEGTDQETQYF; CDR3nt: TGTGCCATCAGTGAGGGGACAGACCAAGAGACCCAGTACTTC
abundance: NA; v_gene: TRBV30; d_gene: NA; j_gene: TRBJ2-2; CDR3aa: CAWTPGQGSTGELFF; CDR3nt: TGTGCCTGGACCCCCGGCCAGGGGTCGACCGGGGAGCTGTTTTTT
abundance: NA; v_gene: TRBV5-8; d_gene: NA; j_gene: TRBJ1-2; CDR3aa: CASSPPRVGGYTF; CDR3nt: TGTGCCAGCAGCCCCCCCAGGGTGGGTGGCTACACCTTC
abundance: NA; v_gene: TRBV28; d_gene: TRBD2; j_gene: TRBJ2-7; CDR3aa: CASSPGTSGQGEQYF; CDR3nt: TGTGCCAGCAGTCCCGGGACTAGCGGCCAGGGCGAGCAGTACTTC
abundance: NA; v_gene: TRBV13; d_gene: TRBD2; j_gene: TRBJ2-1; CDR3aa: CASSPRLADNEQFF; CDR3nt: TGTGCCAGCAGCCCGCGACTAGCGGACAATGAGCAGTTCTTC
abundance: NA; v_gene: TRBV7-6; d_gene: NA; j_gene: TRBJ1-1; CDR3aa: CASSLVVPLNTEAFF; CDR3nt: TGTGCCAGCAGCTTAGTAGTACCCCTTAACACTGAAGCTTTCTTT
abundance: once; v_gene: TRBV2; d_gene: TRBD1; j_gene: TRBJ1-6; CDR3aa: CASKRDRAGDSPLHF; CDR3nt: TGTGCCAGCAAAAGGGACAGGGCTGGTGATTCACCCCTCCACTTT
abundance: NA; v_gene: TRBV30; d_gene: TRBD1; j_gene: TRBJ1-5; CDR3aa: CAWSLNRGGNQPQHF; CDR3nt: TGTGCCTGGAGTCTAAACAGGGGTGGCAATCAGCCCCAGCATTTT
abundance: NA; v_gene: TRBV13; d_gene: NA; j_gene: TRBJ2-7; CDR3aa: CASSFPGNEQYF; CDR3nt: TGTGCCAGCAGCTTCCCCGGGAACGAGCAGTACTTC
abundance: NA; v_gene: TRBV19; d_gene: NA; j_gene: TRBJ2-1; CDR3aa: CASSAGTSQFF; CDR3nt: TGTGCCAGTAGTGCCGGGACTTCCCAGTTCTTC
abundance: NA; v_gene: TRBV7-9; d_gene: TRBD1; j_gene: TRBJ1-1; CDR3aa: CASSAQTQGAAEAFF; CDR3nt: TGTGCCAGCAGCGCCCAGACCCAGGGGGCCGCTGAAGCTTTCTTT
abundance: once; v_gene: TRBV11-3; d_gene: NA; j_gene: TRBJ2-5; CDR3aa: CASSLESGSETQYF; CDR3nt: TGTGCCAGCAGCTTAGAATCAGGGTCGGAGACCCAGTACTTC
abundance: NA; v_gene: TRBV28; d_gene: NA; j_gene: TRBJ1-2; CDR3aa: CASRPGPYAGGYTF; CDR3nt: TGTGCCAGCAGGCCCGGGCCTTATGCAGGGGGCTACACCTTC
abundance: NA; v_gene: TRBV7-6; d_gene: NA; j_gene: TRBJ2-5; CDR3aa: CASSPRLSNSKGTQYF; CDR3nt: TGTGCCAGCAGCCCTCGTCTGTCTAACAGTAAAGGGACCCAGTACTTC